Listed below are T cell receptor beta chains from one sample, sequenced in a study of shared clonotypes between healthy human individuals. Repertoires were generated with immunoSEQ multiplex PCR, while TCRdb's copy carries only in-frame clones and drops some. The repertoire holds 450,000 to 500,000 clones, with 78% as singletons. Sequencing was performed on PBMCs. Receptors originate from a woman between 40 and 55 years old in good health. Some clones in this sample may be carry-over from other donors' samples. Each CDR3 is given with its conserved first and last residue. The D gene is left open where the match is weak. Rows may omit the clone size; those that give it use once, few, many or a size class.

v_gene	abundance	d_gene	j_gene	CDR3nt	CDR3aa
TRBV5-4	few	TRBD1	TRBJ2-2	TGTGCCAGCAGCTTGGGCAATCAGGGGGATCGCCACACCGGGGAGCTGTTTTTT	CASSLGNQGDRHTGELFF
TRBV5-1	few	-	TRBJ2-5	TGCGCCAGCAGGCAACAGCAAGAGACCCAGTACTTC	CASRQQQETQYF
TRBV5-4	-	TRBD1	TRBJ2-7	TGTGCCAGCAGCCTCGACAGGGCCTCCTACGAGCAGTACTTC	CASSLDRASYEQYF
TRBV30	few	-	TRBJ1-3	TGTGCCTGGAGCTCTGGAAACACCATATATTTT	CAWSSGNTIYF
TRBV10-3	-	TRBD2	TRBJ2-2	TGTGCCATCAGTGACCTGGGACTAGCGGGAGCCGGGGAGCTGTTTTTT	CAISDLGLAGAGELFF
TRBV6-5	-	-	TRBJ2-7	TGTGCCAGCAGCGGGGCTTACGAGCAGTACTTC	CASSGAYEQYF
TRBV29-1	-	-	TRBJ2-3	TGCAGCGTTTCTCTGCTCACAGATACGCAGTATTTT	CSVSLLTDTQYF
TRBV5-1	-	-	TRBJ2-7	TGCGCCAGCAGCTTGGATTGGTTGAGCGAGCAGTACTTC	CASSLDWLSEQYF
TRBV5-1	-	-	TRBJ2-3	TGCGCCAGCAGCGAAATCGCAGATACGCAGTATTTT	CASSEIADTQYF
TRBV19	-	-	TRBJ1-2	TGTGCCAGTAGTATAACCGGACAATCGGGAGGCTACACCTTC	CASSITGQSGGYTF
TRBV7-2	-	TRBD2	TRBJ2-7	TGTGCCAGCAGCCGGGCGCCCCTAGCGGGAGTCTACGAGCAGTACTTC	CASSRAPLAGVYEQYF
TRBV7-2	-	TRBD1	TRBJ2-5	TGTGCCAGCAGCTACCAAACGGGACAGGGAGGGGGCAAAGAGACCCAGTACTTC	CASSYQTGQGGGKETQYF
TRBV5-1	few	-	TRBJ1-1	TGCGCCAGCAGCTTTCAGTTCAACACTGAAGCTTTCTTT	CASSFQFNTEAFF
TRBV4-2	-	-	TRBJ1-2	TGTGCCAGCAGCCACAGCGGTTCGACAGCCTATGGCTACACCTTC	CASSHSGSTAYGYTF
TRBV4-1	-	-	TRBJ2-1	TGCGCCAGCGGCAGGCCATTGGGGAATGAGCAGTTCTTC	CASGRPLGNEQFF
TRBV7-9	once	-	TRBJ2-1	TGTGCCAGCAGCTCGAGTGTGGGGACCTCTAATAAGTTCTTC	CASSSSVGTSNKFF
TRBV13	-	-	TRBJ2-3	TGTGCCAGCAGCGGATCTATGGCGGGTCGCACAGATACGCAGTATTTT	CASSGSMAGRTDTQYF
TRBV7-6	-	-	TRBJ1-1	TGTGCCAGCAGCTTATCAGGCACTGAAGCTTTCTTT	CASSLSGTEAFF
TRBV12-5	-	-	TRBJ2-7	TGTGCTAGTGGTTTAGGGCTGCCCTCCTACGAGCAGTACTTC	CASGLGLPSYEQYF
TRBV4-1	-	-	TRBJ2-1	TGCGCCAGCAGCCAGGTGGACGGTGTAAATGAGCAGTTCTTC	CASSQVDGVNEQFF
TRBV15	-	TRBD2	TRBJ2-2	TGTGCCACCAGCAGAGATAGGCTAGCGGAAGCGAACACCGGGGAGCTGTTTTTT	CATSRDRLAEANTGELFF
TRBV11-3	-	-	TRBJ1-4	TGTGCCAGCAGCGCGAGGTGGAATGAAAAACTGTTTTTT	CASSARWNEKLFF
TRBV23-1	-	TRBD2	TRBJ2-1	TGCGCCAGCAGTCATATTCATTTCGGACTAGCGGAAAACAATGAGCAGTTCTTC	CASSHIHFGLAENNEQFF